This record concerns one T cell receptor (beta chain) sequence. Antigen specificity is unknown. This specimen comes from a study of T cell responses to AZD1222 COVID-19 vaccine. Study-wide results and caveats: Across the whole spike, CD4 TCRs peaked at regions 160-218 and 743-854. Only after the peak T cell response were repertoires sampled.

Clones were sequenced by immunoSEQ multiplex PCR, and TCRdb holds only the in-frame ones, with some missing. This sample carries 150,000 or so clones, 70% to 90% of them seen once, and the ten largest clones take 3% to 4%. The V gene lost 3 bases and the J gene lost 2 bases, with 11 bases spanning the gap. Germline CDR1 and CDR2: DFQATT and SNEGSKA (reference sequence). This CDR3 is built from 14 residues. This receptor was taken from an adult in good health. The chain carries TRBV20-1 and TRBJ2-1; no firm D call. The specimen was peripheral blood, collected on day 0 of MenACWY control vaccination. CDR3 in amino acids: CSASSRTAYNEQFF. In DNA, the CDR3 is TGCAGTGCTAGTTCACGGACCGCCTACAATGAGCAGTTCTTC.